Listed below are T cell receptor beta chains from one sample, sequenced in a study of T cells expressing NK-cell markers. TCRdb re-analyzed the 5' RACE reads; it lists each CDR3 protein once, without DNA. The clone table shows 550,000 to 600,000 distinct CDR3 sequences, with the ten largest holding approximately 3.6%. Sequenced material: blood T cells: a sorted CD56 or NKG2C T cell subset, CD4+ or CD8+ T cells, or bulk PBMC T cells (not recorded which). All receptors come from a man aged 18 to 30 in good health. The CDR3 runs from the conserved cysteine through the conserved F or W. Fields, in order: CDR3 length, J gene, V gene, CDR3 protein.

13 TRBJ2-7 TRBV5-6 CASSLATTYEQYF
13 TRBJ2-1 TRBV12-3/TRBV12-4 CASSSINGNEQFF
15 TRBJ2-1 TRBV20-1 CSARDMLGAYNEQFF
13 TRBJ1-2 TRBV6-1 CASSPSGRGDYTF
16 TRBJ1-3 TRBV18 CASSPLEVLLGNTIYF
15 TRBJ2-2 TRBV11-2 CASRPGTGSTGELFF
16 TRBJ1-1 TRBV24-1 CATSDSEGQGYTEAFF
15 TRBJ1-2 TRBV10-2 CASSVLGPANYGYTF
17 TRBJ2-3 TRBV7-2 CASSRTTGTGLTDTQYF
14 TRBJ1-2 TRBV6-2/TRBV6-3 CASSYSAMRDGYTF
15 TRBJ2-5 TRBV18 CASSPPSGAQETQYF
13 TRBJ2-7 TRBV29-1 CSVKQAGGYEQYF
16 TRBJ2-3 TRBV7-8 CASSLEGAPFTDTQYF
16 TRBJ1-4 TRBV4-2 CASSQERGARNEKLFF
14 TRBJ1-2 TRBV20-1 CSASKDMVGYGYTF
15 TRBJ2-6 TRBV7-6 CAIGGLHSGANVLTF
15 TRBJ2-7 TRBV4-2 CASSQGRGSSYEQYF
19 TRBJ2-1 TRBV6-5 CASSYSKGLAHSSYNEQFF
15 TRBJ2-3 TRBV20-1 CSARGTGDTTDTQYF
12 TRBJ1-1 TRBV12-3/TRBV12-4 CASSRDGNEAFF
15 TRBJ2-1 TRBV12-3/TRBV12-4 CASSLRLGLVYEQFF
13 TRBJ2-1 TRBV20-1 CSEVKRDHNEQFF
16 TRBJ2-2 TRBV7-3 CASSSRQGAYTGELFF
15 TRBJ2-5 TRBV21-1 CASRVGQVEQETQYF
13 TRBJ2-1 TRBV20-1 CSPPSGRSNEQFF
11 TRBJ2-1 TRBV2 CATTSPQSGFF
17 TRBJ2-1 TRBV5-1 CASSSDIIGTLPGEQFF
19 TRBJ2-6 TRBV7-6 CASSYRGPSFPSGANVLTF
15 TRBJ1-1 TRBV5-1 CASRPHQLRVTEAFF
14 TRBJ2-4 TRBV12-3/TRBV12-4 CASSPRTSGNIQYF
14 TRBJ1-1 TRBV7-8 CASSLGQGKTEAFF
14 TRBJ2-1 TRBV29-1 CSVEGRNSYNEQFF
15 TRBJ2-7 TRBV28 CASSWGQGEVDEQYF
15 TRBJ2-7 TRBV27 CASSVSGVSSYEQYF
16 TRBJ2-5 TRBV9 CASSVSDRGNQETQYF
13 TRBJ2-2 TRBV10-2 CASSEINTGELFF
16 TRBJ2-1 TRBV6-5 CASSYSGVSRDNEQFF
13 TRBJ1-1 TRBV12-3/TRBV12-4 CASLYQLNTEAFF
14 TRBJ2-7 TRBV7-2 CASSSRTSSGEQYF
15 TRBJ1-1 TRBV12-3/TRBV12-4 CASSLGGVMNTEAFF
16 TRBJ1-5 TRBV4-2 CASSQGGPQVNQPQHF